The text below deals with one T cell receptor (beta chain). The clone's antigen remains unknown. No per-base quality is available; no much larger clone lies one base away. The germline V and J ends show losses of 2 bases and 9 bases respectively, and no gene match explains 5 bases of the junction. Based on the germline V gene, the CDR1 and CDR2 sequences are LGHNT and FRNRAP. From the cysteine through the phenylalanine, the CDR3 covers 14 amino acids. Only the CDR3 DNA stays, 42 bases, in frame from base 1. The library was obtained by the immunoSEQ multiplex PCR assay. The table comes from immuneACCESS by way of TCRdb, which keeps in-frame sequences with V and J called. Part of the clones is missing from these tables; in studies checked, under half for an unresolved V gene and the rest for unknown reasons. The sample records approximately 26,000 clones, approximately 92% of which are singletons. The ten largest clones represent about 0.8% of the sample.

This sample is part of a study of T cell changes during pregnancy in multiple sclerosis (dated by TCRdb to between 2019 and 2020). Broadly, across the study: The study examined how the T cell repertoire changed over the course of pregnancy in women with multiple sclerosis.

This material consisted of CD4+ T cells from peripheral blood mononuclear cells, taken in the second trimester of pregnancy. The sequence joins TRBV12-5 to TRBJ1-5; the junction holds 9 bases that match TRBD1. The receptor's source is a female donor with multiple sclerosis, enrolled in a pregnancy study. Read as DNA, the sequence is TGTGCTAGTGGTTTGACAGGGGGCAGGCGGCCCCAGCATTTT. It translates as CASGLTGGRRPQHF.